This T cell receptor beta chain was captured by sequencing in a study of neurological immune-mediated disorders. This clonotype occurred many times. Synthesis of cDNA was carried out by template-switch 5'RACE. The reaction used 10-nucleotide random UMIs. TCRdb passed the 5' RACE reads through MiXCR, listing each CDR3 protein once. The sample lists some 26,000 distinct CDR3 sequences; less than 8.5% were seen once. Trimming removed 4 bases at V and 8 bases at J, with 7 bases between. The CDR3 has 11 amino acids. Germline V lookup: CDR1 SGHRS, CDR2 YFSETQ. This clonotype was obtained from a woman between 50 and 59 years old in good health. Input material: PBMCs. The V gene is TRBV5-1, the J gene TRBJ2-1; D not certain. CDR3 in amino acids: CASSNGDEQFF. Here the CDR3 DNA reads TGCGCCAGCAGCAATGGGGATGAGCAGTTCTTC.